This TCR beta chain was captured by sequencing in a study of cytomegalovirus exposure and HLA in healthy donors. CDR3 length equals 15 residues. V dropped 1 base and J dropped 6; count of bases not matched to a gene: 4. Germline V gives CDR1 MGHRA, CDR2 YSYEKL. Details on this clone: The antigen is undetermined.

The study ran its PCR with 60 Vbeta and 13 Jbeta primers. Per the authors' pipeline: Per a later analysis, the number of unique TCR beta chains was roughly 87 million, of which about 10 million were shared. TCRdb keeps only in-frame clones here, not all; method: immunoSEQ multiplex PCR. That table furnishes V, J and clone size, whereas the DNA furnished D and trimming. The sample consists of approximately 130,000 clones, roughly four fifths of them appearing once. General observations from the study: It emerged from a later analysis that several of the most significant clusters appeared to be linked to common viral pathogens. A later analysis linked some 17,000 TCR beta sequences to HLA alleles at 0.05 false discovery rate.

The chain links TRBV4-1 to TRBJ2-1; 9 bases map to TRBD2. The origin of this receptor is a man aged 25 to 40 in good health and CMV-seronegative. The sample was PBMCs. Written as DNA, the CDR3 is TGCGCCAGCAGCCAAGGACTAGCGGTCTCCAATGAGCAGTTCTTC. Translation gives CASSQGLAVSNEQFF.